This entry lists 26 T cell receptor beta chains sequenced from one sample in a study of draining lymph node invasion in breast cancer. TCRdb processed the bulk RNA-seq reads anew with MiXCR; each CDR3 protein has one entry. This table has some 2,500 distinct CDR3 sequences, around 67% appearing once. Sorting for CD4+ CD45RA- CD25high cells yielded memory regulatory T cells. Sequencing was done on a sample of sorted memory Tregs from a lymph node. Receptors were obtained from a female donor with luminal breast cancer.

This clonotype showed up just a few times. V is TRBV20-1 and J is TRBJ2-1; no clear D gene. From germline, CDR1 is DFQATT and CDR2 SNEGSKA (reference sequence). With 6 bases removed from V and 10 bases from J, the gap between germline ends came to 13 bases. The length of the CDR3 is 11 residues. CDR3 nucleotide sequence: TGCAGTGCGTCAGCGCTTAACGAGCAGTTCTTC. Its protein product is CSASALNEQFF.

The rearrangement links TRBV14 to TRBJ2-1; unclear D gene. V lost 4 bases and J 4 bases, leaving 8 bases between the germline ends. Germline values: CDR1 SGHDN, CDR2 FVKESK. The CDR3 has 13 residues. CDR3: CASSRDSYNEQFF. The CDR3 region has the DNA TGTGCCAGCAGCCGAGACTCGTACAATGAGCAGTTCTTC.

This clonotype has more than one count but fewer than ten. V is TRBV20-1 and J is TRBJ2-1; 8 bases line up with TRBD2. Germline V gene data show CDR1 as DFQATT and CDR2 as SNEGSKA (reference sequence). This CDR3 is built from 12 residues. V lost 3 bases and J lost 8; bases outside the gene matches: 3. CDR3 protein: CSARGTRDEQFF. The CDR3, as DNA: TGCAGTGCTAGGGGGACTAGGGATGAGCAGTTCTTC.

The chain uses TRBV6-1 and TRBJ1-1; D is uncertain. The CDR3 has 12 residues. Trimming took 5 bases from V and 3 from J, leaving 7 bases between them. Germline V gene data show CDR1 as MNHNS and CDR2 as SASEGT. CDR3 region: CASSTAYTEAFF. CDR3 DNA sequence: TGTGCCAGCAGTACAGCTTACACTGAAGCTTTCTTT.

This chain joins TRBV19 and TRBJ1-4; 9 nucleotides align to TRBD1. CDR1 is LNHDA and CDR2 is SQIVND in the germline V gene (reference sequence). J was trimmed by 8 bases and V by 7 bases; bases with no gene match: 8. The CDR3 runs to 14 residues. CDR3 sequence: CASNGTGSREKLFF. CDR3 DNA sequence: TGTGCCAGTAATGGGACAGGGAGCCGAGAAAAACTGTTTTTT. The whole variable domain, filled in from reference TRBV19 and TRBJ1-4, reads DGGITQSPKYLFRKEGQNVTLSCEQNLNHDAMYWYRQDPGQGLRLIYYSQIVNDFQKGDIAEGYSVSREKKESFPLTVTSAQKNPTAFYLCASNGTGSREKLFFGSGTQLSVL.

The rearrangement links TRBV19 to TRBJ1-1, with unresolved D. The CDR3 totals 13 residues. V was cut by 4 bases and J by 3 bases, with 9 bases left in between. CDR1 LNHDA and CDR2 SQIVND come from the germline V gene (reference sequence). This CDR3 is CASSTLTYTEAFF. The CDR3 DNA sequence: TGTGCCAGTAGTACGCTTACGTACACTGAAGCTTTCTTT.

The CDR3 protein is CASSKGRGYGQPQHF. The CDR3 DNA reads as TGTGCCAGTAGTAAGGGCAGGGGGTACGGTCAGCCCCAGCATTTT. The chain employs TRBV19 and TRBJ1-5; TRBD1 agrees at 7 bases. J gave up 6 bases and V 4 bases, and 9 bases lay outside the gene matches. The CDR3 sequence is 15 residues long. Germline CDR1 LNHDA, CDR2 SQIVND (reference sequence).

A word on this clonotype: One end of the junction does not line up with germline, which may come from a read error. The CDR3 loop reads CSAKVVGPPPF. The CDR3 region has the DNA TGCAGTGCTAAGGTTGTGGGGCCCCCACCCTTC. The chain employs TRBV20-1 and TRBJ1-2, with D possibly matching TRBD1 (5 bases). The CDR3 is made up of 11 amino acids. Germline loops: CDR1 DFQATT, CDR2 SNEGSKA (reference sequence).

About this clonotype itself: At one end the junction does not follow the germline gene, possibly because of a read error. The rearrangement joins TRBV2 to TRBJ2-3, with D possibly being TRBD1 or TRBD2 (5 bases each). The CDR3 is made up of 13 amino acids. Germline V gene sequence: CDR1 SNHLY, CDR2 FYNNEI. The CDR3 sequence is CASSERRGDMQYF. The CDR3 nucleotides are TGTGCCAGCAGTGAACGAAGGGGAGATATGCAGTATTTT. Complete variable domain (other parts from reference TRBV2 and TRBJ2-3): EPEVTQTPSHQVTQMGQEVILRCVPISNHLYFYWYRQILGQKVEFLVSFYNNEISEKSEIFDDQFSVERPDGSNFTLKIRSTKLEDSAMYFCASSERRGDMQYFGPGTRLTVL.

The chain joins TRBV4-2 to TRBJ1-1, with TRBD1 identical over 9 bases. Per the germline V gene, CDR1 is LGHNA and CDR2 is YNFKEQ. V lost 5 bases and J lost 5; bases outside the gene matches: 6. This CDR3 contains 14 residues. The CDR3 sequence: CASSTQGARTEAFF. The DNA of the CDR3 is TGTGCCAGCAGCACACAGGGGGCTAGGACTGAAGCTTTCTTT.

In its sample, this clonotype is large. V usage is TRBV7-9 and J usage is TRBJ1-1, with unresolved D. The CDR3 runs 14 residues. Looked up from germline, CDR1 is SEHNR and CDR2 is FQNEAQ (reference sequence). Trimming shortened V by 2 bases and J by 1 base, and 8 bases separated the two germline ends. CDR3 sequence: CASSLIRQNTEAFF. The CDR3 region has the DNA TGTGCCAGCAGCTTAATCCGACAGAACACTGAAGCTTTCTTT.

V and J are TRBV27 and TRBJ1-3; D not resolved. The CDR3 is 16 amino acids. The V gene lost 0 bases and the J gene lost 2 bases, with 11 bases spanning the gap. From germline, CDR1 is MNHEY and CDR2 SMNVEV (reference sequence). The CDR3 DNA is TGTGCCAGCAGTTTATCGGCCGGGAATCCTGGAAACACCATATATTTT. It codes for CASSLSAGNPGNTIYF.

The J gene is TRBJ2-3, the V gene TRBV7-3; D not certain. There are 12 residues in the CDR3. Germline CDR1 is SGHTA and CDR2 is FQGTGA. V was shortened by 3 bases and J by 11 bases, with 12 bases between the two germline ends. The CDR3 region is CASSFTAGQQYF. CDR3 nucleotide sequence: TGTGCCAGCAGCTTTACGGCAGGTCAGCAGTATTTT. The variable domain in full, completed from reference TRBV7-3 and TRBJ2-3, reads GAGVSQTPSNKVTEKGKYVELRCDPISGHTALYWYRQSLGQGPEFLIYFQGTGAADDSGLPNDRFFAVRPEGSVSTLKIQRTERGDSAVYLCASSFTAGQQYFGPGTRLTVL.

For the CDR3, the DNA is TGTGCCAGCAGCTTCCCCGGGACACCACCTCGACGCGGCTACACCTTC. The encoded protein is CASSFPGTPPRRGYTF. The chain is built from TRBV11-2 and TRBJ1-2; D might be TRBD1 (6 bases). The V end lost 3 bases, the J end lost 8 bases, and 22 bases lay between the germline ends. The CDR3 spans 16 residues. Germline assignment: CDR1 SGHAT and CDR2 FQNNGV.

This chain links TRBV20-1 with TRBJ1-2; the D gene is possibly TRBD1 (6 bases). The ends were cut back, 5 bases at V and 9 bases at J, with 22 bases in the middle. The CDR3 runs to 14 residues. Per germline, CDR1 DFQATT and CDR2 SNEGSKA (reference sequence). The CDR3 sequence: CSARRTGKYESYTF. The CDR3 bases are TGCAGTGCTCGCCGAACAGGGAAGTATGAGAGCTACACCTTC.

V is TRBV6-6 and J is TRBJ2-6; D might be TRBD2 (6 bases). The CDR3 spans 18 residues. CDR1 and CDR2 from the germline V gene are MNHNY and SVGAGI (reference sequence). The ends were cut back, 3 bases at V and 0 bases at J, with 15 bases in the middle. Here the CDR3 reads CASSYQAGRLSGANVLTF. CDR3 coding DNA: TGTGCCAGCAGTTATCAGGCAGGGAGGCTCTCTGGGGCCAACGTCCTGACTTTC.

This clonotype was counted a few times. This chain's CDR3 is CASSYSNRVASSYEQYV. The CDR3 region has the DNA TGTGCCAGCAGTTACTCGAACCGGGTCGCGAGCTCCTACGAGCAGTACGTC. The chain employs TRBV6-6 and TRBJ2-7, with D hard to call. V was trimmed by 0 bases and J by 0 bases, leaving 15 bases between them. The germline CDR1 and CDR2 sequences are MNHNY and SVGAGI (reference sequence). This CDR3 is built from 17 residues.

This chain links TRBV5-1 with TRBJ1-6, with 11 nucleotides matching TRBD1. Per the germline V gene, CDR1 is SGHRS and CDR2 is YFSETQ. There are 16 residues in the CDR3. After removal of 3 bases from V and 11 bases from J, the junction contained 10 bases not matched to a gene. DNA for the CDR3: TGCGCCAGCAGCTCAGGACCGGGACAGGGGGATACACCCCTCCACTTT. It translates to CASSSGPGQGDTPLHF.

V and J are TRBV19 and TRBJ1-3, with D maybe TRBD1 (6 bases). CDR1 LNHDA and CDR2 SQIVND come from the germline V gene (reference sequence). The CDR3 covers 16 residues. The germline V and J ends were trimmed by 4 bases and 0 bases, with 13 bases remaining between them. The CDR3 bases are TGTGCCAGTAGTACCCGGGACACCGGCTCTGGAAACACCATATATTTT. As protein: CASSTRDTGSGNTIYF.

The V gene is TRBV6-1, the J gene TRBJ2-2; 8 nucleotides match TRBD1. The CDR3 has 19 amino acids. CDR1 is MNHNS and CDR2 is SASEGT in the germline V gene. V shed 6 bases and J 1 base; nucleotides not matched to a gene: 16. CDR3 sequence reads: CASSQQGGLASRNTGELFF. As DNA, the CDR3 is TGTGCCAGCAGCCAACAGGGGGGCCTAGCCTCCCGGAACACCGGGGAGCTGTTTTTT.

The chain has TRBV12-5 and TRBJ1-1, with 8 bases fitting TRBD1. The CDR3 has 16 residues. The J segment lost 1 base and the V segment lost 1 base, leaving 5 bases of the junction unmatched. Germline V gives CDR1 LGHNT, CDR2 FRNRAP. CDR3 sequence reads: CASGLDQGARNTEAFF. The CDR3 nucleotides read TGTGCTAGTGGTTTGGATCAGGGGGCAAGGAACACTGAAGCTTTCTTT.

This chain uses TRBV12-3 or TRBV12-4 with TRBJ1-1; D not certain. There are 13 residues in the CDR3. The germline V and J ends were trimmed by 6 bases and 0 bases, with 8 bases remaining between them. The CDR3 DNA sequence: TGTGCCAGCAGGACCCAAATGAACACTGAAGCTTTCTTT. This translates into CASRTQMNTEAFF.

This sequence joins TRBV28 and TRBJ2-1; TRBD2 matches at 8 bases. Germline trimming cut 1 base from V and 0 bases from J; bases unmatched to any gene: 2. The germline V gene has CDR1 MDHEN and CDR2 SYDVKM. The CDR3 runs to 16 residues. The CDR3 nucleotides read TGTGCCAGCAGTTTATCGGGGGGGGCCTCCTACAATGAGCAGTTCTTC. Protein product: CASSLSGGASYNEQFF.

The chain has TRBV7-8 and TRBJ1-2, with a weak D call TRBD1 (6 bases). The CDR3 consists of 13 residues. Trimming took off 3 bases at V and 8 bases at J, with 13 bases between the two ends. CDR1 is SGHVS, CDR2 FQNEAQ, per germline. The CDR3 spells CASSLGGVEGYTF. DNA for the CDR3: TGTGCCAGCAGCTTGGGGGGCGTGGAGGGCTACACCTTC.

The chain joins TRBV19 to TRBJ1-2; D gene unclear. The CDR3 spans 15 residues. In germline, CDR1 is LNHDA, CDR2 SQIVND (reference sequence). V lost 3 bases and J lost 1, with 12 bases in between. The CDR3 loop is CASSIDGVYNYGYTF. Here the CDR3 DNA reads TGTGCCAGTAGTATTGACGGAGTTTATAACTATGGCTACACCTTC. The whole variable domain, filled in from reference TRBV19 and TRBJ1-2, reads DGGITQSPKYLFRKEGQNVTLSCEQNLNHDAMYWYRQDPGQGLRLIYYSQIVNDFQKGDIAEGYSVSREKKESFPLTVTSAQKNPTAFYLCASSIDGVYNYGYTFGSGTRLTVV.

The V call is TRBV6-1, the J call TRBJ1-2; D gene ambiguous. The germline gives CDR1 MNHNS, CDR2 SASEGT. CDR3 size: 13 residues. V gave up 1 base and J gave up 3 bases, with 6 bases separating them. CDR3 residues: CASSEGSDYGYTF. CDR3 sequence (DNA): TGTGCCAGCAGTGAAGGATCCGACTATGGCTACACCTTC.